Below, 10 T cell receptor beta chains from the same sample are listed, as sequenced in a study of cytomegalovirus exposure and HLA in healthy donors (dated by TCRdb to between 2016 and 2019). Libraries came from the immunoSEQ multiplex PCR assay. For the multiplex PCR, a mixture combining 60 forward primers for TCR Vbeta segments and 13 reverse primers for TCR Jbeta segments was used. TCRdb limited this immuneACCESS table to in-frame rearrangements with V and J called. A share of clones is missing; checked studies link under half to unresolved V genes, and the rest is unexplained. Within this sample are some 110,000 clones, with roughly four fifths of them counted one time only. 16% of the sample goes to the ten largest clones. The source material was PBMCs. Every receptor here comes from a man aged 50 to 59 in good health and CMV-seropositive.

This clone was observed a few times. This chain joins TRBV15 and TRBJ2-2, with 9 bases matching TRBD2. V lost 1 base to trimming and J lost 5 bases; unmatched junction nucleotides: 5. CDR3 length equals 16 residues. Germline lookup yields CDR1 LNHNV and CDR2 YYDKDF (reference sequence). For the CDR3, the DNA is TGTGCCACCAGCAGAGGGGGCGGGAGGGGAACCGGGGAGCTGTTTTTT. Encoded protein: CATSRGGGRGTGELFF.

This clone appeared a single time. This chain joins TRBV7-2 and TRBJ2-5, with TRBD1 matching 10 bases. This CDR3 region has 18 residues. Germline loops: CDR1 SGHTA, CDR2 FQGNSA. The J segment lost 0 bases and the V segment lost 4 bases, leaving 11 bases of the junction unmatched. CDR3 nucleotides: TGTGCCAGCAGCTACTATCCGGGACAGGGGTTTTACCAAGAGACCCAGTACTTC. It codes for CASSYYPGQGFYQETQYF.

J is TRBJ2-7 and V is TRBV11-3, with 7 nucleotides matching TRBD1. Trimming took 3 bases from V and 3 from J; bases not matched to a gene: 8. The CDR3 loop spans 15 amino acids. Germline CDR1 SGHNT, CDR2 YENEEA. The CDR3 bases are TGTGCCAGCAGCTTCCCCCCCGGGACAGACTACGAGCAGTACTTC. It translates to CASSFPPGTDYEQYF.

CDR3 in DNA: TGTGCCAGCAGCCGACAGGACAGGGGCGGGAATGAGCAGTTCTTC. It translates to CASSRQDRGGNEQFF. The V and J genes are TRBV16 and TRBJ2-1; 9 positions match TRBD1. Looked up from germline, CDR1 is KGHSY and CDR2 is FQNENV. Losses at the gene ends were 4 bases for V and 7 bases for J; bases not matched to a gene: 8. The CDR3 contains 15 residues.

The V and J genes are TRBV2 and TRBJ2-7; 7 bases match TRBD1. Trimming at V came to 7 bases and at J to 0 bases, leaving 3 bases not matched to a gene. This CDR3 has 13 amino acids. Germline CDR1 reads SNHLY; CDR2 reads FYNNEI. Here the CDR3 DNA reads TGTGCCAGCACCCGGGACAGCTCCTACGAGCAGTACTTC. Amino acids: CASTRDSSYEQYF.

This chain uses TRBV19 with TRBJ2-5; 7 bases are shared with TRBD1. This CDR3 is built from 15 residues. V dropped 6 bases and J dropped 1; count of bases not matched to a gene: 8. The germline gives CDR1 LNHDA, CDR2 SQIVND (reference sequence). DNA of the CDR3: TGTGCCAGTAGGGCTCAGGGGGTCGTCCAAGAGACCCAGTACTTC. Translation gives CASRAQGVVQETQYF.

Turning to this clone: An end of the junction differs from the germline gene, which may be a read error. The chain links TRBV7-9 to TRBJ2-7; D is perhaps TRBD2 (6 bases). The V gene's germline CDR1 is SEHNR and CDR2 FQNEAQ (reference sequence). The CDR3 has 13 residues. CDR3 residues: CSSSLGGDYEQYF. CDR3 DNA sequence: TGTTCCAGCAGCTTGGGCGGGGACTACGAGCAGTACTTC.

V and J are TRBV7-2 and TRBJ1-5; TRBD1 agrees at 8 bases. The trim removed 5 bases at V and 2 bases at J, leaving 17 bases unmatched. This CDR3 has 19 amino acids. Germline V gives CDR1 SGHTA, CDR2 FQGNSA. The CDR3 DNA sequence: TGTGCCAGCAGCCTTCGACAGGGGACCGGGGAGATTGGCAATCAGCCCCAGCATTTT. Translating it yields CASSLRQGTGEIGNQPQHF.

In its sample, this clone was seen a few times. This chain links TRBV4-1 with TRBJ1-5; 8 nucleotides line up with TRBD1. This CDR3 has 15 amino acids. The ends lost 6 bases at V and 2 bases at J; junction bases unmatched: 6. In germline, CDR1 is MGHRA, CDR2 YSYEKL. The CDR3 sequence: CASRDREWGNQPQHF. CDR3 in DNA: TGCGCCAGCAGGGACAGGGAGTGGGGCAATCAGCCCCAGCATTTT.

The rearrangement links TRBV5-4 to TRBJ1-3, with TRBD1 identical over 7 bases. Per germline, CDR1 SGHNT and CDR2 YYREEE (reference sequence). Unmatched junction bases numbered 12, after V lost 3 bases and J lost 6 bases. This CDR3 contains 16 residues. This chain's CDR3 is CASSSAAGQNKNTIYF. The CDR3, as DNA: TGTGCCAGCAGCTCTGCGGCGGGACAGAATAAAAACACCATATATTTT.